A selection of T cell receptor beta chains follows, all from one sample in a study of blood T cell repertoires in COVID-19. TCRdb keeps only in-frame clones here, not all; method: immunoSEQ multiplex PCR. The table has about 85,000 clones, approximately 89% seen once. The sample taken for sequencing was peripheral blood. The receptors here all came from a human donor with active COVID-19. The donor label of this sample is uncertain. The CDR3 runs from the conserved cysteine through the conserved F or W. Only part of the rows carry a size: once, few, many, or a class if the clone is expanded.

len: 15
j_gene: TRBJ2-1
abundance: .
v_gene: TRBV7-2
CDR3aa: CASSFSGGANNEQFF

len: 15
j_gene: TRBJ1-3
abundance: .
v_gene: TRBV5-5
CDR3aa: CASSRSAGEGNTIYF

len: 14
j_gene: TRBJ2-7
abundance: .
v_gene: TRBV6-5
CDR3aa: CASSYSAGNDEQYF

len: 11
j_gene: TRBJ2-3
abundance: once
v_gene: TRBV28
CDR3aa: CASTQANTQYF

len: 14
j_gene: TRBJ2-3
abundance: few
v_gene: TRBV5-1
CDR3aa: CASSFNRDLDTQYF

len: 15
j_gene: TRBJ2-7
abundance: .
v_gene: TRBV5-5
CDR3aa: CASSRVVAGGHEQYF

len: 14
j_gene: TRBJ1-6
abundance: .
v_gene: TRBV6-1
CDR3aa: CASSELWEGSPLHF

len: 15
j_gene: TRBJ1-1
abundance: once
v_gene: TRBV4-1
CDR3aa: CASSSAWTGSTEAFF

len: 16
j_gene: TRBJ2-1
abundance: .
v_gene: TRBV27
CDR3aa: CASSPTSGDRDNEQFF

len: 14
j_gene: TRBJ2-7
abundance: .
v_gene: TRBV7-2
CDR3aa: CASSLGGGGDEQYF

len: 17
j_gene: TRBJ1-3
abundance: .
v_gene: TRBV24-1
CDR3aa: CATSDPPGAGAGNTIYF

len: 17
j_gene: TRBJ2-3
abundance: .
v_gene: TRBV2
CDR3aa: CASSRWTSGGGTDTQYF

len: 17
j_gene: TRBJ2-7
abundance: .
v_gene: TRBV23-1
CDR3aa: CASRPTGRGDYPYEQYF

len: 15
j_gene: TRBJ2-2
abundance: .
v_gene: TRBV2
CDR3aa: CASTRTSGTTGELFF

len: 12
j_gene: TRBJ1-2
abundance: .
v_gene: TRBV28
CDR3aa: CASSLSGYGYTF

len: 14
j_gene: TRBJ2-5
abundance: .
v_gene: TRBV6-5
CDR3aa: CASSYSGGQETQYF

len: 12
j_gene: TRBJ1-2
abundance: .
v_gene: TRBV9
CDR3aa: CASSGALYGYTF

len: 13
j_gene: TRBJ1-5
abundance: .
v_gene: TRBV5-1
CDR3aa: CASSLYVNQPQHF

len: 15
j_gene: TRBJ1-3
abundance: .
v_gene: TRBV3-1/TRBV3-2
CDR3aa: CASSQDAVSGNTIYF

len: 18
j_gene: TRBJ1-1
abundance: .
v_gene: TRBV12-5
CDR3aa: CASGLPTINPLMNTEAFF

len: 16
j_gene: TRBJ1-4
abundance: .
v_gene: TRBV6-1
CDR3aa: CASSGGSGGNNEKLFF

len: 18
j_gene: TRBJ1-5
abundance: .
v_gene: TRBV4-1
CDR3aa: CASSQDLGRNRRDQPQHF

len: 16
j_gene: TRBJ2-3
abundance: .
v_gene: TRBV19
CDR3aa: CASTPGRYGDTDTQYF

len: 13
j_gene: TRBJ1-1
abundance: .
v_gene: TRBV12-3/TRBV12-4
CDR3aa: CASSFTGNTEAFF

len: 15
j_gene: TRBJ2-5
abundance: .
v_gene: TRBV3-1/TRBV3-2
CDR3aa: CASSQDGPGRETQYF

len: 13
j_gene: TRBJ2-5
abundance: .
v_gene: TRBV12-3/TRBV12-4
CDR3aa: CASSLGQQETQYF

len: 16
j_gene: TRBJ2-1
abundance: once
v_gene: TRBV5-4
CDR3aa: CASSRGQGAAYNEQFF

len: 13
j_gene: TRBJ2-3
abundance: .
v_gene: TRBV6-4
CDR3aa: CASSGQGTDTQYF

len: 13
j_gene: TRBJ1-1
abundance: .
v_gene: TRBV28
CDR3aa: CASRLGGVAEAFF

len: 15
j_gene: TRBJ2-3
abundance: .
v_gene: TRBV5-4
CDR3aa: CASSLQGAQADTQYF

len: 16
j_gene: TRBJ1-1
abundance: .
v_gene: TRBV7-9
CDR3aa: CASSPGTIFMNTEAFF

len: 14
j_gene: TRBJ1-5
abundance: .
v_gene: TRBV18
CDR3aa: CASSLDRRRQPQHF

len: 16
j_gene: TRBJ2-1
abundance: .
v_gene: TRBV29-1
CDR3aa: CSVALESSGGHNEQFF

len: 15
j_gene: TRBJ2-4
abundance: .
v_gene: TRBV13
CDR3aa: CASSQGQGAINIQYF

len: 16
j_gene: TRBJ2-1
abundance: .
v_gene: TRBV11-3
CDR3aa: CASSLGTGKVGDEQFF

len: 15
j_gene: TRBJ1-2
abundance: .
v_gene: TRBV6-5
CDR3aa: CASSYSAEANYGYTF

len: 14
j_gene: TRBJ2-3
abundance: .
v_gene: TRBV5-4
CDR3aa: CASSLLEAPDTQYF

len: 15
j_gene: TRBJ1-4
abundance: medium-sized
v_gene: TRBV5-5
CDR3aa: CASRAPGQEDEKLFF

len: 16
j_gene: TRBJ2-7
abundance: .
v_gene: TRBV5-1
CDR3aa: CASSPNGRDRDYEQYF

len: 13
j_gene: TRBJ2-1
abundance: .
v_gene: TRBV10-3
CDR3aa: CAIERGDHNEQFF

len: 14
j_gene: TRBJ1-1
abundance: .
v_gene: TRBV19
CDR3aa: CASSISADNTEAFF

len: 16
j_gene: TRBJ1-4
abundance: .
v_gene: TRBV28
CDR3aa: CASSPARGLGREKLFF

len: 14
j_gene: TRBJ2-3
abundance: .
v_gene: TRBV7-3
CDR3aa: CASSLGTSGGTQYF

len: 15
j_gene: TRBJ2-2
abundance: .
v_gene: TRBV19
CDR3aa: CASSMDTPNTGELFF

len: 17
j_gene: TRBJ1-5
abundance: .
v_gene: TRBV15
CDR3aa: CATSRDHGTGGGGTQHF

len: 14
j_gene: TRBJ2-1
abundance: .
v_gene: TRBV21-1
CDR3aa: CASSKGWQNNEQFF

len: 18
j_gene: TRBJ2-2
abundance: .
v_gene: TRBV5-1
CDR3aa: CASSLAGTGGLNTGELFF

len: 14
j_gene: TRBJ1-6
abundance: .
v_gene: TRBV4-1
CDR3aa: CASNLNPAGSPLHF

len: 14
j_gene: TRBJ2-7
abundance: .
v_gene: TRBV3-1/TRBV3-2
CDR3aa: CASSVTGTAYEQYF

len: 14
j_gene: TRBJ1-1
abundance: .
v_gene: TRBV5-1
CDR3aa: CASSWAGPNTEAFF

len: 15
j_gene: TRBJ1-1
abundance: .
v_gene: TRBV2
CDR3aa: CASSAPDRRNTEAFF

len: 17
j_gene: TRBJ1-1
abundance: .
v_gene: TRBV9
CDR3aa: CASSPHPPGRGGTEAFF

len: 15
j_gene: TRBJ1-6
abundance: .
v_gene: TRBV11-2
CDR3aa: CASSLEGQGGSPLHF

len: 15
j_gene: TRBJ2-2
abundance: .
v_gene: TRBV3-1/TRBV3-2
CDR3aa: CASSPGLGNTGELFF

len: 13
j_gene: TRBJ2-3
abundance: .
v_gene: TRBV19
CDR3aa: CASSLANTDTQYF